A single sample is the source of the 7 T cell receptor beta chains below, sequenced in a study of shared clonotypes between healthy human individuals. Libraries were prepared by immunoSEQ multiplex PCR; TCRdb keeps only in-frame clonotypes and omits some of them. The data show some 2 million clones, just under 95% seen once. The naive CD8 fraction comprised CD45RO-negative cells positively selected for CCR7 and excluded terminally differentiated effector memory CD45RA+ cells. The source material was naive CD8+ T cells sorted from blood. The receptors originated from a man aged 18-30 years in good health.

This clone was seen a single time. The rearrangement joins TRBV19 to TRBJ2-3; 10 bases agree with TRBD2. The CDR3 sequence is 15 residues long. CDR1 and CDR2 from the germline V gene are LNHDA and SQIVND (reference sequence). V shed 5 bases and J 5 bases; nucleotides not matched to a gene: 7. CDR3 DNA sequence: TGTGCCAGTAGTTGGGTAGCGGGGGGCCGAGATACGCAGTATTTT. Protein: CASSWVAGGRDTQYF. The full variable domain, completed using reference TRBV19 and TRBJ2-3, is DGGITQSPKYLFRKEGQNVTLSCEQNLNHDAMYWYRQDPGQGLRLIYYSQIVNDFQKGDIAEGYSVSREKKESFPLTVTSAQKNPTAFYLCASSWVAGGRDTQYFGPGTRLTVL.

The rearrangement joins TRBV15 to TRBJ2-7; 7 bases map to TRBD1. CDR1 is LNHNV, CDR2 YYDKDF, per germline (reference sequence). The ends lost 5 bases at V and 4 bases at J; junction bases unmatched: 5. The CDR3 runs to 13 residues. Here the CDR3 DNA reads TGTGCCACCAGCGTACAGACAGGGTACGAGCAGTACTTC. Translation gives CATSVQTGYEQYF.

The chain links TRBV7-9 to TRBJ2-5, with D perhaps matching TRBD1 (6 bases). The CDR3 extends over 15 amino acids. Germline V gene sequence: CDR1 SEHNR, CDR2 FQNEAQ (reference sequence). V gave up 5 bases and J gave up 2 bases, with 15 bases separating them. The CDR3, as DNA: TGTGCCAGCAGCGGCAGACAGGTTGGACAAGAGACCCAGTACTTC. Translated, it gives CASSGRQVGQETQYF.

This chain links TRBV11-2 with TRBJ1-1, with D perhaps TRBD1 (5 bases). Germline lookup yields CDR1 SGHAT and CDR2 FQNNGV. The CDR3 is 17 residues long. The V end was cut by 5 bases, the J end by 0 bases, with 19 bases between. CDR3 bases: TGTGCCAGCAGCCCAGCGCGGGGGATGGGAGTGAACACTGAAGCTTTCTTT. Amino acid sequence: CASSPARGMGVNTEAFF. Combining the CDR3 with reference TRBV11-2 and TRBJ1-1 gives the whole variable domain EAGVAQSPRYKIIEKRQSVAFWCNPISGHATLYWYQQILGQGPKLLIQFQNNGVVDDSQLPKDRFSAERLKGVDSTLKIQPAKLEDSAVYLCASSPARGMGVNTEAFFGQGTRLTVV.

The chain combines TRBV30 with TRBJ2-3; TRBD2 agrees at 13 bases. Germline CDR1 and CDR2: GTSNPN and SVGIG (reference sequence). V was pared by 3 bases and J by 6 bases, with 9 bases of the junction left unmatched. The CDR3 has 16 amino acids. The DNA for the CDR3 is TGTGCCTGGAGCCCGGGACTAGCGGGGCCCGGGGATACGCAGTATTTT. It yields the protein CAWSPGLAGPGDTQYF.

The chain couples TRBV30 to TRBJ1-2, with TRBD1 identical over 10 bases. The CDR3 has 15 amino acids. V lost 1 base and J lost 6; bases outside the gene matches: 8. CDR1 and CDR2 (germline): GTSNPN, SVGIG (reference sequence). CDR3 sequence: CAWSGETGGMHGYTF. For the CDR3, the DNA is TGTGCCTGGAGTGGAGAGACAGGGGGCATGCATGGCTACACCTTC.

This chain connects TRBV30 to TRBJ1-4; no reliable D call. Germline V lookup: CDR1 GTSNPN, CDR2 SVGIG (reference sequence). This CDR3 is built from 13 residues. V gave up 4 bases and J gave up 5 bases, with 11 bases separating them. CDR3 loop: CAWTGKMNEKLFF. CDR3 coding DNA: TGTGCCTGGACGGGGAAGATGAATGAAAAACTGTTTTTT.